A selection of T cell receptor beta chains follows, all from one sample in a study of CD8 T cells in ankylosing spondylitis. MiXCR was run by TCRdb on the 5' RACE reads, yielding one entry per CDR3 protein. The profile shows a few hundred thousand distinct CDR3 sequences, about a sixth of them singletons. Material: blood, either unsorted or a sorted T cell fraction (not recorded which). The receptors were sampled from a male donor with ankylosing spondylitis. Both conserved end residues are part of each CDR3. The D gene is left open where the match is weak. Expanded clones get a size class; other rows say once, few or many, or leave the size out.

clone size,J gene,V gene,D gene,CDR3 protein,CDR3 DNA
.,TRBJ1-1,TRBV20-1,.,CSARRRGGNTEAFF,TGCAGTGCTAGGAGGCGTGGGGGGAACACTGAAGCTTTCTTT
.,TRBJ1-3,TRBV12-3/TRBV12-4,.,CASSFRSASENTIYF,TGTGCCAGCAGTTTTCGTAGCGCCTCGGAAAACACCATATATTTT
few,TRBJ2-5,TRBV6-2/TRBV6-3,TRBD2,CASSPSGGVETQYF,TGTGCCAGCAGTCCTAGCGGAGGGGTAGAGACCCAGTACTTC
.,TRBJ2-3,TRBV7-6,TRBD2,CASTRLAGGGGTDTQYF,TGTGCCAGCACGAGACTAGCGGGAGGGGGTGGCACAGATACGCAGTATTTT
once,TRBJ1-1,TRBV4-1,TRBD1,CASSQGQGLRAGTEAFF,TGCGCCAGCAGCCAAGGACAGGGTCTGAGGGCCGGCACTGAAGCTTTCTTT
few,TRBJ2-3,TRBV7-2,TRBD2,CASSPSGLAEFTQYF,TGTGCCAGCAGCCCATCGGGACTAGCGGAGTTTACGCAGTATTTT
few,TRBJ2-3,TRBV2,.,CASRGAPSDTQYF,TGTGCCAGCAGAGGAGCGCCGTCGGATACGCAGTATTTT
.,TRBJ1-2,TRBV12-3/TRBV12-4,TRBD1,CASSQQDRGSSYTF,TGTGCCAGCAGCCAACAAGACAGGGGTTCGAGCTACACCTTC
many,TRBJ1-1,TRBV5-1,.,CASSPDSDLNTEAFF,TGCGCCAGCAGCCCGGACAGTGATTTGAACACTGAAGCTTTCTTT
.,TRBJ1-6,TRBV5-1,TRBD1,CASSLGTGVDSPLHF,TGCGCCAGCAGCTTGGGGACAGGGGTAGATTCACCCCTCCACTTT
many,TRBJ1-5,TRBV12-3/TRBV12-4,TRBD1,CASSPRDRGGQPQHF,TGTGCCAGCAGTCCCCGGGACAGGGGTGGTCAGCCCCAGCATTTT
.,TRBJ2-5,TRBV7-2,.,CASSPREIQETQYF,TGTGCCAGCAGCCCCCGGGAAATACAAGAGACCCAGTACTTC
few,TRBJ1-5,TRBV5-6,TRBD1,CASSLSGTGNTQPQHF,TGTGCCAGCAGCTTGTCCGGGACAGGTAATACTCAGCCCCAGCATTTT
.,TRBJ1-1,TRBV6-9,.,CASSPETVNTEAFF,TGTGCCAGCAGTCCAGAGACAGTGAACACTGAAGCTTTCTTT
.,TRBJ2-5,TRBV3-1,.,CASIHRGGQETQYF,TGTGCCAGTATCCACAGAGGGGGTCAAGAGACCCAGTACTTC
many,TRBJ2-1,TRBV7-2,.,CASTLRNEQFF,TGTGCCAGCACCCTTAGGAATGAGCAGTTCTTC
few,TRBJ1-3,TRBV20-1,.,CSAAETGPNTIYF,TGCAGTGCTGCAGAGACGGGTCCCAACACCATATATTTT
.,TRBJ2-2,TRBV5-1,TRBD2,CASSSGTSGSTGELFF,TGCGCCAGCAGCTCCGGGACTAGCGGGAGCACCGGGGAGCTGTTTTTT
few,TRBJ1-3,TRBV7-2,TRBD1,CASSLAPQGAGNTIYF,TGTGCCAGCAGCTTAGCGCCCCAGGGGGCGGGAAACACCATATATTTT
many,TRBJ2-2,TRBV5-1,.,CASSLTATGELFF,TGCGCCAGCAGCTTGACAGCCACCGGGGAGCTGTTTTTT
few,TRBJ2-5,TRBV18,TRBD1,CASAQGAKETQYF,TGTGCCAGCGCACAGGGGGCGAAAGAGACCCAGTACTTC
.,TRBJ1-1,TRBV5-6,.,CASSLSYRVNTEAFF,TGTGCCAGCAGCTTGAGTTACAGGGTGAACACTGAAGCTTTCTTT
few,TRBJ2-7,TRBV28,TRBD1,CASGRGTGSQAYEQYF,TGTGCCAGCGGCAGAGGGACAGGAAGTCAGGCCTACGAGCAGTACTTC
few,TRBJ1-2,TRBV12-3/TRBV12-4,.,CASSLKGWNGYTF,TGTGCCAGCAGTTTAAAGGGATGGAATGGCTACACCTTC
many,TRBJ2-2,TRBV27,.,CASSLRLNTGELFF,TGTGCCAGCAGTTTACGACTGAACACCGGGGAGCTGTTTTTT
.,TRBJ1-1,TRBV29-1,.,CSVRWGGSTEAFF,TGCAGCGTCCGGTGGGGGGGGAGCACTGAAGCTTTCTTT
few,TRBJ2-7,TRBV2,TRBD1,CASSEIGTGAYEQYF,TGTGCCAGCAGTGAAATTGGGACAGGGGCCTACGAGCAGTACTTC
few,TRBJ2-5,TRBV20-1,.,CSALHPPETQYF,TGCAGTGCTCTACACCCTCCAGAGACCCAGTACTTC
few,TRBJ1-1,TRBV5-1,.,CASSSRWGDMNTEAFF,TGCGCCAGCAGCTCCCGATGGGGCGACATGAACACTGAAGCTTTCTTT
.,TRBJ1-6,TRBV30,.,CAWSGNSPLHF,TGTGCCTGGAGCGGAAATTCACCCCTCCACTTT
few,TRBJ2-7,TRBV3-1,.,CASSQQASAGPYEQYF,TGTGCCAGCAGCCAACAGGCTAGCGCGGGTCCCTACGAGCAGTACTTC
.,TRBJ2-7,TRBV6-2/TRBV6-3,.,CASGRLAGEQYF,TGTGCCAGTGGAAGGCTCGCCGGGGAGCAGTACTTC
many,TRBJ2-7,TRBV5-8,.,CASSLILNEQYF,TGTGCCAGCAGCCTAATCCTCAATGAGCAGTACTTC
.,TRBJ2-6,TRBV18,TRBD2,CASSPQLAEFSGANVLTF,TGTGCCAGCTCACCCCAACTAGCGGAATTCTCTGGGGCCAACGTCCTGACTTTC
.,TRBJ2-7,TRBV27,.,CASSWTMGGQYF,TGTGCCAGCAGTTGGACTATGGGGGGGCAGTACTTC
few,TRBJ1-1,TRBV15,.,CATRRGGGDGNTEAFF,TGTGCCACCAGGAGAGGGGGAGGGGACGGGAACACTGAAGCTTTCTTT
.,TRBJ2-1,TRBV11-3,.,CASSLVGRGYDEQFF,TGTGCCAGCAGCTTAGTCGGTCGGGGGTACGATGAGCAGTTCTTC
.,TRBJ1-1,TRBV11-2,TRBD1,CASSPWTGGVTEAFF,TGTGCCAGCAGCCCCTGGACAGGGGGCGTCACTGAAGCTTTCTTT
.,TRBJ2-2,TRBV20-1,.,CSASGSGELFF,TGCAGTGCTAGCGGGTCCGGGGAGCTGTTTTTT
few,TRBJ1-2,TRBV6-1,.,CASSPRGAGRYTF,TGTGCCAGCAGCCCCCGTGGGGCGGGTCGCTACACCTTC
.,TRBJ2-7,TRBV12-3/TRBV12-4,TRBD2,CASSSGGSSYEQYF,TGTGCCAGCAGTTCGGGCGGGAGCTCCTACGAGCAGTACTTC
few,TRBJ2-1,TRBV27,.,CASHLGGSSYNEQFF,TGTGCCAGCCACCTAGGGGGGAGCTCCTACAATGAGCAGTTCTTC
many,TRBJ1-4,TRBV29-1,.,CSVSATGYEKLFF,TGCAGCGTTTCCGCTACAGGGTATGAAAAACTGTTTTTT
.,TRBJ1-4,TRBV12-3/TRBV12-4,.,CASSLARGLREKLFF,TGTGCCAGCAGTTTAGCTCGCGGCCTGAGGGAAAAACTGTTTTTT
few,TRBJ1-6,TRBV6-1,TRBD1,CASTGQAYNSPLHF,TGTGCCAGCACCGGACAGGCCTATAATTCACCCCTCCACTTT
few,TRBJ2-7,TRBV11-2,TRBD1,CASSWDRGPFEQYF,TGTGCCAGCAGCTGGGACAGGGGGCCATTCGAGCAGTACTTC
.,TRBJ2-7,TRBV20-1,.,CSARPLGQGLMEQYF,TGCAGTGCTAGACCCCTTGGGCAGGGCCTAATGGAGCAGTACTTC
few,TRBJ1-2,TRBV9,TRBD1,CASSPGGVWQGDGYTF,TGTGCCAGCAGCCCAGGAGGGGTGTGGCAGGGGGATGGCTACACCTTC
few,TRBJ2-5,TRBV20-1,.,CSAHPGTDLRETQYF,TGCAGTGCCCACCCCGGGACTGATCTCAGGGAGACCCAGTACTTC
few,TRBJ1-1,TRBV12-3/TRBV12-4,.,CASRRTTSTEAFF,TGTGCCAGCAGACGGACAACGAGCACTGAAGCTTTCTTT
.,TRBJ1-1,TRBV2,.,CASTPNGAGANTEAFF,TGTGCCAGCACCCCAAATGGGGCCGGCGCGAACACTGAAGCTTTCTTT
.,TRBJ2-1,TRBV9,.,CASSATLGPSIYNEQFF,TGTGCCAGCAGTGCAACCCTTGGCCCTTCTATTTACAATGAGCAGTTCTTC
.,TRBJ2-3,TRBV20-1,.,CSARASPDTQYF,TGCAGTGCTAGGGCCTCCCCGGATACGCAGTATTTT
.,TRBJ2-3,TRBV12-3/TRBV12-4,.,CASRPRVLDTQYF,TGTGCCAGCAGGCCTCGGGTCCTAGATACGCAGTATTTT
few,TRBJ2-5,TRBV12-3/TRBV12-4,TRBD2,CASSYPSGGVLETQYF,TGTGCCAGCAGTTACCCTTCGGGAGGGGTCCTAGAGACCCAGTACTTC